The 21 T cell receptor beta chains given below trace back to one sample, sequenced in a study of CD8+ T cells in alopecia areata. Treatment defined: oral pan-JAK inhibitor, 5-10 mg twice daily. RNA extraction was followed by reverse transcription into cDNA, which acted as the sequencing template. Sequencing was performed with immunoSEQ multiplex PCR; in TCRdb, only in-frame clones are kept and a portion is missing. The sample consists of roughly 220,000 clones, approximately 67% of them appearing once. The starting material was CD4+ T cells sorted from blood, obtained at week 44, from a patient treated with tofacitinib. These receptor sequences come from a human donor with alopecia areata.

V is TRBV29-1 and J is TRBJ1-1, with D unresolved. V lost 6 bases, J lost 14 bases, and 19 bases lay in between. Germline CDR1 and CDR2: SQVTM and ANQGSEA. CDR3 length equals 11 residues. The CDR3 spells CSVERARRGFF. In nucleotides, the CDR3 is TGCAGCGTCGAAAGGGCCAGGCGAGGGTTCTTT.

The chain employs TRBV29-1 and TRBJ1-1, with D perhaps matching TRBD1 (5 bases). CDR1 is SQVTM and CDR2 is ANQGSEA in the germline V gene. This CDR3 spans 13 amino acids. V shed 8 bases and J shed 1 base, with 14 bases lying between them. CDR3 sequence (DNA): TGCAGCAGCGGGGGGGGACCGAACACTGAAGCTTTCTTT. Encoded protein: CSSGGGPNTEAFF.

The chain recombines TRBV6-5 with TRBJ2-5; 8 bases map to TRBD1. Germline lookup yields CDR1 MNHEY and CDR2 SVGAGI. There are 14 residues in the CDR3. V dropped 5 bases and J dropped 7; count of bases not matched to a gene: 9. CDR3 sequence reads: CASSPPGTGGTQYF. The CDR3, as DNA: TGTGCCAGCAGTCCGCCCGGGACAGGAGGGACCCAGTACTTC.

As regards this clone: Mismatch with germline at one junction end may stem from a read error. V gene TRBV2 combines with J gene TRBJ2-7, with D possibly TRBD1 on 5 matching bases. This CDR3 spans 12 amino acids. CDR1 SNHLY and CDR2 FYNNEI come from the germline V gene. CDR3 bases: TGTGCCAGCAGTGATGCAGGGCTCTTGCGGAGCTTC. Its protein is CASSDAGLLRSF.

For this clone: Relative to the germline gene, one junction end is altered; a read error may explain this. V gene TRBV11-3 combines with J gene TRBJ2-2, with 8 nucleotides matching TRBD1. The V gene's germline CDR1 is SGHNT and CDR2 YENEEA. The CDR3 sequence is 15 residues long. For the CDR3, the DNA is TGTGCCAGCAGCGTAGACAGGGGCTACACCGGGGAGCTGTTTTTT. Protein: CASSVDRGYTGELFF.

A few counts support this clone. This chain links TRBV15 with TRBJ2-1; TRBD1 agrees at 11 bases. The junction had 9 bases not matched to a gene; V was cut back by 3 bases and J by 11 bases. CDR3 length equals 15 residues. The V gene's germline CDR1 is LNHNV and CDR2 YYDKDF (reference sequence). The CDR3, as DNA: TGTGCCACCAGCAGCGACGGACAGGGGGCCTCGCAGCAGTTCTTC. Protein sequence: CATSSDGQGASQQFF. The full variable domain, completed using reference TRBV15 and TRBJ2-1, is DAMVIQNPRYQVTQFGKPVTLSCSQTLNHNVMYWYQQKSSQAPKLLFHYYDKDFNNEADTPDNFQSRRPNTSFCFLDIRSPGLGDTAMYLCATSSDGQGASQQFFGPGTRLTVL.

This clone occurred a few times. This chain connects TRBV7-9 to TRBJ2-3; D call uncertain. Germline loops: CDR1 SEHNR, CDR2 FQNEAQ (reference sequence). V lost 6 bases to trimming and J lost 0 bases, with 13 bases between them. The CDR3 sequence is 15 residues long. CDR3 nucleotides: TGTGCCAGCAGTTTCCCCCGGCAGAGCACAGATACGCAGTATTTT. It translates to CASSFPRQSTDTQYF.

This clone was counted a few times. The V gene is TRBV29-1, the J gene TRBJ1-2; D gene ambiguous. CDR1 is SQVTM, CDR2 ANQGSEA, per germline. The CDR3 consists of 12 residues. Between the trimmed V and J ends, which lost 6 bases and 6 bases, there was a span of 14 bases. CDR3 DNA sequence: TGCAGCGTGACGACCGTAGTAGATGGCTACACCTTC. Amino acid sequence: CSVTTVVDGYTF. Using reference TRBV29-1 and TRBJ1-2 for the parts outside the CDR3, the full variable domain is SAVISQKPSRDICQRGTSLTIQCQVDSQVTMMFWYRQQPGQSLTLIATANQGSEATYESGFVIDKFPISRPNLTFSTLTVSNMSPEDSSIYLCSVTTVVDGYTFGSGTRLTVV.

The V gene is TRBV9, the J gene TRBJ2-6; no clear D. The V and J ends lost 3 bases and 1 base respectively, with 5 bases between them. CDR1 is SGDLS, CDR2 YYNGEE, per germline. The CDR3 is 14 residues long. CDR3 nucleotides: TGTGCCAGCAGCGGAGTATCTGGGGCCAACGTCCTGACTTTC. It specifies CASSGVSGANVLTF. Filled out from reference TRBV9 and TRBJ2-6, the complete variable domain reads DSGVTQTPKHLITATGQRVTLRCSPRSGDLSVYWYQQSLDQGLQFLIQYYNGEERAKGNILERFSAQQFPDLHSELNLSSLELGDSALYFCASSGVSGANVLTFGAGSRLTVL.

The rearrangement links TRBV19 to TRBJ1-1, with 11 positions matching TRBD1. Germline V gene sequence: CDR1 LNHDA, CDR2 SQIVND (reference sequence). There are 14 residues in the CDR3. The V gene end was trimmed by 8 bases and the J gene end by 2 bases; junction bases not matched to a gene: 4. The CDR3 coding sequence is TGTGCCAGTTGGGACAGGGGGACAAACACTGAAGCTTTCTTT. It yields the protein CASWDRGTNTEAFF.

V and J are TRBV2 and TRBJ1-1, with D possibly being TRBD1 (6 bases). This CDR3 region has 14 residues. Trimming pared 6 bases from V and 4 bases from J, leaving 15 bases between. The germline V gene encodes CDR1 SNHLY and CDR2 FYNNEI. The CDR3 DNA reads as TGTGCCAGCAGCAAACAGGGTATGAGCACTGAAGCTTTCTTT. Its protein product is CASSKQGMSTEAFF.

This clone has just a few counts. The same CDR3 can be traced to other DNA sequences in this sample. The chain couples TRBV29-1 to TRBJ2-6; no definite D call. CDR3 length equals 12 residues. CDR1 and CDR2 from the germline V gene are SQVTM and ANQGSEA. Between the trimmed V and J ends, which lost 3 bases and 0 bases, there was a span of 0 bases. The CDR3 loop is CSVDSGANVLTF. DNA of the CDR3: TGCAGCGTTGACTCTGGGGCCAACGTCCTGACTTTC.

This clone showed up just a few times. The chain is built from TRBV29-1 and TRBJ1-5, with no clear D. Germline-derived CDR1 and CDR2 are SQVTM and ANQGSEA. V was trimmed by 5 bases and J by 3 bases, leaving 11 bases between them. The CDR3 length is 13 residues. The CDR3 DNA is TGCAGCGTTCGCAGCACGGTCAATCAGCCCCAGCATTTT. Amino acids: CSVRSTVNQPQHF.

The chain uses TRBV30 and TRBJ2-6; D call uncertain. Per germline, CDR1 GTSNPN and CDR2 SVGIG (reference sequence). Trimming took 5 bases from V and 2 from J, leaving 4 bases between them. The CDR3 runs to 12 residues. CDR3 nucleotide sequence: TGTGCCTGGTCAGCTGGGGCCAACGTCCTGACTTTC. It yields the protein CAWSAGANVLTF. Looking up the rest from reference TRBV30 and TRBJ2-6 gives the full variable domain: SQTIHQWPATLVQPVGSPLSLECTVEGTSNPNLYWYRQAAGRGLQLLFYSVGIGQISSEVPQNLSASRPQDRQFILSSKKLLLSDSGFYLCAWSAGANVLTFGAGSRLTVL.

The rearrangement uses TRBV29-1 and TRBJ2-6, with D tentatively TRBD1 or TRBD2 (5 bases each). From germline, CDR1 is SQVTM and CDR2 ANQGSEA. Trimming removed 5 bases at V and 0 bases at J, with 20 bases between. The CDR3 is 18 residues long. The CDR3 DNA reads as TGCAGCGTTCAAACACTGACAGATGCGGGCTCTGGGGCCAACGTCCTGACTTTC. Its protein product is CSVQTLTDAGSGANVLTF.

This clone has just a few counts. V is TRBV30 and J is TRBJ2-2; D is ambiguous. The CDR3 totals 12 residues. Trimming took 3 bases from V and 7 from J, leaving 9 bases between them. The germline V gene has CDR1 GTSNPN and CDR2 SVGIG (reference sequence). The CDR3 reads CAWRSQFGELFF. Written as DNA, the CDR3 is TGTGCCTGGAGAAGTCAGTTCGGGGAGCTGTTTTTT. The variable domain in full, completed from reference TRBV30 and TRBJ2-2, reads SQTIHQWPATLVQPVGSPLSLECTVEGTSNPNLYWYRQAAGRGLQLLFYSVGIGQISSEVPQNLSASRPQDRQFILSSKKLLLSDSGFYLCAWRSQFGELFFGEGSRLTVL.

This clone has more than one count but fewer than ten. The chain combines TRBV5-1 with TRBJ1-6; D unresolved. Per germline, CDR1 SGHRS and CDR2 YFSETQ. The germline V and J ends were trimmed by 6 bases and 7 bases, with 14 bases remaining between them. This CDR3 is built from 14 residues. CDR3 amino acids: CASMEEGRNSPLHF. CDR3 in DNA: TGCGCCAGCATGGAAGAAGGTCGGAATTCACCCCTCCACTTT.

This clone has more than one count but fewer than ten. V is TRBV28 and J is TRBJ2-1; D may be TRBD1 (5 bases). Trimming shortened V by 6 bases and J by 5 bases, and 14 bases separated the two germline ends. The CDR3 covers 14 residues. Germline V gene data show CDR1 as MDHEN and CDR2 as SYDVKM. For the CDR3, the DNA is TGTGCCAGCAGCCTACCCGACAGAGACAATGAGCAGTTCTTC. This sequence encodes CASSLPDRDNEQFF.

This sequence joins TRBV29-1 and TRBJ2-1; D perhaps matches TRBD1 (6 bases). Germline CDR1 and CDR2: SQVTM and ANQGSEA. CDR3 length: 16 amino acids. Trimming pared 7 bases from V and 0 bases from J, leaving 19 bases between. CDR3 sequence (DNA): TGCAGCGCCCTAAAACAGGGTCTGAGCTCCTACAATGAGCAGTTCTTC. Amino acids: CSALKQGLSSYNEQFF.

In this sample, this clone turned up a few times. The genes are TRBV6-1 and TRBJ2-2; no reliable D call. With 4 bases removed from V and 4 bases from J, the gap between germline ends came to 19 bases. Germline lookup yields CDR1 MNHNS and CDR2 SASEGT. This CDR3 spans 17 amino acids. CDR3 loop: CASSVASPFQITGELFF. For the CDR3, the DNA is TGTGCCAGCAGTGTAGCCAGCCCCTTTCAAATCACCGGGGAGCTGTTTTTT.

In this sample, this clone turned up a few times. The same CDR3 also results from other DNA sequences found in this sample. The V call is TRBV5-1, the J call TRBJ2-7; 7 positions agree with TRBD2. The CDR3 is made up of 14 amino acids. Germline CDR1 is SGHRS and CDR2 is YFSETQ. Trimming cost V 4 bases and J 1 base; bases outside gene matches: 5. In nucleotides, the CDR3 is TGCGCCAGCAGCCCGGGACTATTGTCCTACGAGCAGTACTTC. Translation gives CASSPGLLSYEQYF.